The rows below give T cell receptor beta chains drawn from one sample of a study of T-cell reconstitution after alpha-beta-depleted transplantation in children. TCRdb re-derived calls from the PCR reads in MiXCR, one entry per CDR3 protein. The sample carries 190,000 or so distinct CDR3 sequences, roughly 6.8% recorded once. This sample comprised PBMCs from the stem cell graft donor, obtained from the stem cell graft. These receptors all stem from a human donor who donated a stem cell graft to a child with Wiskott-Aldrich syndrome. Both conserved end residues are part of each CDR3. Each record gives: D gene, V gene, J gene, clone size, CDR3 protein, CDR3 DNA. The D gene is left open where the match is weak. The size field is filled for only some rows; it gives once, few, many or a size class.

NA	TRBV20-1	TRBJ2-7	many	CSGLQATRDEQYF	TGCAGTGGTTTGCAGGCGACTCGGGACGAGCAGTACTTC
TRBD1	TRBV5-1	TRBJ2-3	few	CASSLVGQTDTQYF	TGCGCCAGCAGCTTGGTGGGACAGACAGATACGCAGTATTTT
NA	TRBV12-2	TRBJ1-6	NA	CASRLSDVDYMASPLHF	TGTGCAAGTCGCTTAAGCGACGTAGACTACATGGCTTCACCCCTCCACTTT
NA	TRBV7-2	TRBJ2-5	many	CASSPTETQYF	TGTGCCAGCAGCCCAACGGAGACCCAGTACTTC
NA	TRBV21-1	TRBJ2-7	few	CASSKGRGTREQYF	TGTGCCAGCAGCAAAGGGAGGGGGACCCGGGAGCAGTACTTC
NA	TRBV12-3/TRBV12-4	TRBJ1-2	many	CATSGGDYGYTF	TGTGCCACCTCGGGGGGCGACTATGGCTACACCTTC
NA	TRBV5-1	TRBJ1-1	NA	CASSLLGENTEAFF	TGCGCCAGCAGCTTGTTAGGGGAAAACACTGAAGCTTTCTTT
NA	TRBV20-1	TRBJ2-2	many	CSARGYPGELFF	TGCAGTGCTAGGGGTTATCCCGGGGAGCTGTTTTTT
NA	TRBV28	TRBJ1-4	few	CASSPPAGGGEKLFF	TGTGCCAGCAGTCCCCCCGCGGGGGGAGGTGAAAAACTGTTTTTT
NA	TRBV7-2	TRBJ1-1	many	CASSFLGGTAEAFF	TGTGCCAGCAGCTTCTTAGGAGGAACGGCAGAAGCTTTCTTT
NA	TRBV5-1	TRBJ2-1	many	CASSRVQSSYNEQFF	TGCGCCAGCAGTAGGGTCCAGAGCTCCTACAATGAGCAGTTCTTC
NA	TRBV18	TRBJ2-7	many	CASSPSLYEQYF	TGTGCCAGCTCACCTAGCCTCTACGAGCAGTACTTC
TRBD1	TRBV11-2	TRBJ2-7	few	CASSLWGPKGTGTYGQYF	TGTGCCAGCAGCTTATGGGGTCCTAAAGGGACAGGCACCTACGGGCAGTACTTC
NA	TRBV3-1	TRBJ1-1	many	CASSQIVVVGRTEAFF	TGTGCCAGCAGCCAAATCGTTGTGGTAGGGCGGACTGAAGCTTTCTTT
NA	TRBV20-1	TRBJ1-2	many	CSALRTEPNYGYTF	TGCAGTGCCCTAAGAACAGAACCTAACTATGGCTACACCTTC
TRBD2	TRBV29-1	TRBJ2-1	many	CSVNIGGGNEQFF	TGCAGCGTAAACATCGGGGGGGGCAATGAGCAGTTCTTC
TRBD1	TRBV7-7	TRBJ2-7	many	CASSLGARGEQYF	TGTGCCAGCAGCTTAGGAGCCAGGGGGGAGCAGTACTTC
NA	TRBV12-3/TRBV12-4	TRBJ1-1	few	CASSLYLTEAFF	TGTGCCAGCAGTTTATATCTGACTGAAGCTTTCTTT
NA	TRBV3-1	TRBJ1-1	NA	CAICGRTEAFF	TGTGCCATCTGTGGACGGACTGAAGCTTTCTTT
NA	TRBV20-1	TRBJ2-3	many	CSARPQIEPGGRTDTQYF	TGCAGTGCTAGACCTCAAATCGAGCCGGGGGGCCGCACAGATACGCAGTATTTT
NA	TRBV20-1	TRBJ2-1	NA	CSARDENFSSYNEQFF	TGCAGTGCTAGAGACGAAAACTTTAGCTCCTACAATGAGCAGTTCTTC
NA	TRBV5-1	TRBJ1-4	many	CASSPGRRSEKLFF	TGCGCCAGCAGCCCGGGACGGAGGAGTGAAAAACTGTTTTTT
TRBD1	TRBV20-1	TRBJ2-3	many	CSARPGTGARGTQYF	TGCAGTGCTAGGCCAGGGACAGGGGCGCGGGGTACGCAGTATTTT
NA	TRBV24-1	TRBJ2-1	many	CATSDSNWGAYNEQFF	TGTGCCACCAGTGATTCGAATTGGGGGGCCTACAATGAGCAGTTCTTC
NA	TRBV19	TRBJ2-7	NA	CASSILGTPGDEQYF	TGTGCCAGTAGTATTCTCGGCACACCGGGCGACGAGCAGTACTTC
NA	TRBV6-2/TRBV6-3	TRBJ2-1	NA	CASSYNRQSLVSYNEQFF	TGTGCCAGCAGTTACAACCGACAGAGCTTGGTCTCCTACAATGAGCAGTTCTTC
NA	TRBV29-1	TRBJ2-5	many	CSVDRGKRETQYF	TGCAGCGTTGATCGGGGAAAGAGGGAGACCCAGTACTTC
NA	TRBV20-1	TRBJ2-7	few	CSASHTGENSYEQYF	TGCAGTGCTAGTCACACTGGGGAAAACTCCTACGAGCAGTACTTC
NA	TRBV5-4	TRBJ1-2	many	CASSLDYGYTF	TGTGCCAGCAGCTTAGACTATGGCTACACCTTC
NA	TRBV2	TRBJ2-7	few	CASQQGMHEQYF	TGTGCCAGCCAACAGGGCATGCACGAGCAGTACTTC
TRBD1	TRBV12-3/TRBV12-4	TRBJ1-5	many	CASRPDRGSNQPQHF	TGTGCCAGCAGACCCGACAGGGGGAGCAATCAGCCCCAGCATTTT
NA	TRBV6-2/TRBV6-3	TRBJ2-5	NA	CASTSDMYQETQYF	TGTGCCAGCACTTCCGACATGTACCAAGAGACCCAGTACTTC
NA	TRBV25-1	TRBJ1-1	many	CASSPVGRYTEAFF	TGTGCCAGCAGCCCCGTGGGAAGATACACTGAAGCTTTCTTT
NA	TRBV29-1	TRBJ1-2	NA	CSVEGRAPSENGYTF	TGCAGCGTTGAGGGGAGGGCGCCGTCGGAAAATGGCTACACCTTC
TRBD1	TRBV3-1	TRBJ1-6	many	CASSQEKARGQTSPLHF	TGTGCCAGCAGCCAAGAGAAGGCCAGGGGACAGACTTCACCCCTCCACTTT
NA	TRBV12-3/TRBV12-4	TRBJ2-3	many	CASSLFLTTQYF	TGTGCCAGCAGCTTGTTCTTGACTACGCAGTATTTT
NA	TRBV7-9	TRBJ2-1	few	CASSLDPGPLREQFF	TGTGCCAGCAGCTTAGATCCGGGGCCGCTCCGGGAGCAGTTCTTC
NA	TRBV30	TRBJ1-6	many	CAWSVARGNNSPLHF	TGTGCCTGGAGTGTCGCGAGAGGAAATAATTCACCCCTCCACTTT
NA	TRBV12-3/TRBV12-4	TRBJ1-5	many	CASSLPRSGGYNQPQHF	TGTGCCAGCAGTTTACCACGGTCCGGCGGGTACAATCAGCCCCAGCATTTT
NA	TRBV20-1	TRBJ1-6	many	CSSRDSSYNSPLHF	TGCAGTTCTCGAGACAGCTCCTATAATTCACCCCTCCACTTT
NA	TRBV4-3	TRBJ2-1	many	CASSPSAGNEQFF	TGCGCCAGCAGCCCCTCCGCGGGCAATGAGCAGTTCTTC
NA	TRBV12-3/TRBV12-4	TRBJ2-1	many	CASSFPGPPNEQFF	TGTGCCAGCAGTTTCCCAGGCCCCCCGAATGAGCAGTTCTTC
NA	TRBV18	TRBJ1-1	few	CASSRGSRGGKNTEAFF	TGTGCCAGCTCCCGGGGTAGCAGGGGAGGGAAGAACACTGAAGCTTTCTTT
NA	TRBV7-9	TRBJ2-1	few	CASSEQYEQFF	TGTGCCAGCAGTGAACAATACGAGCAGTTCTTC
NA	TRBV10-3	TRBJ2-3	many	CAIGATDTQYF	TGTGCCATCGGTGCCACAGATACGCAGTATTTT
NA	TRBV3-1	TRBJ2-2	many	CASSHGPKNTGELFF	TGTGCCAGCAGCCATGGACCGAAGAACACCGGGGAGCTGTTTTTT
NA	TRBV5-1	TRBJ2-5	many	CASSSGGQETQYF	TGCGCCAGCAGCTCTGGCGGACAAGAGACCCAGTACTTC
TRBD1	TRBV28	TRBJ1-4	NA	CASSFQDRDDEKLFF	TGTGCCAGCAGTTTTCAGGACAGGGATGATGAAAAACTGTTTTTT
TRBD2	TRBV19	TRBJ2-1	NA	CASSVRTSGRNNEQFF	TGTGCCAGTAGTGTCAGGACTAGCGGGAGAAACAATGAGCAGTTCTTC
NA	TRBV20-1	TRBJ2-1	many	CSARGGSSYNEQFF	TGCAGTGCTAGAGGAGGGTCCTCCTACAATGAGCAGTTCTTC
TRBD1	TRBV5-1	TRBJ1-2	many	CASSEDRAGYTF	TGCGCCAGCAGCGAGGACAGGGCTGGCTACACCTTC
NA	TRBV20-1	TRBJ1-2	large	CSADLNGYGYTF	TGCAGTGCCGATCTAAACGGGTATGGCTACACCTTC
NA	TRBV4-3	TRBJ1-2	many	CASSPSGAGYYGYTF	TGCGCCAGCAGCCCTTCCGGGGCCGGGTACTATGGCTACACCTTC
NA	TRBV7-8	TRBJ1-5	few	CASSFLIWKGSNQPQHF	TGTGCCAGCAGCTTCCTCATTTGGAAGGGGAGCAATCAGCCCCAGCATTTT